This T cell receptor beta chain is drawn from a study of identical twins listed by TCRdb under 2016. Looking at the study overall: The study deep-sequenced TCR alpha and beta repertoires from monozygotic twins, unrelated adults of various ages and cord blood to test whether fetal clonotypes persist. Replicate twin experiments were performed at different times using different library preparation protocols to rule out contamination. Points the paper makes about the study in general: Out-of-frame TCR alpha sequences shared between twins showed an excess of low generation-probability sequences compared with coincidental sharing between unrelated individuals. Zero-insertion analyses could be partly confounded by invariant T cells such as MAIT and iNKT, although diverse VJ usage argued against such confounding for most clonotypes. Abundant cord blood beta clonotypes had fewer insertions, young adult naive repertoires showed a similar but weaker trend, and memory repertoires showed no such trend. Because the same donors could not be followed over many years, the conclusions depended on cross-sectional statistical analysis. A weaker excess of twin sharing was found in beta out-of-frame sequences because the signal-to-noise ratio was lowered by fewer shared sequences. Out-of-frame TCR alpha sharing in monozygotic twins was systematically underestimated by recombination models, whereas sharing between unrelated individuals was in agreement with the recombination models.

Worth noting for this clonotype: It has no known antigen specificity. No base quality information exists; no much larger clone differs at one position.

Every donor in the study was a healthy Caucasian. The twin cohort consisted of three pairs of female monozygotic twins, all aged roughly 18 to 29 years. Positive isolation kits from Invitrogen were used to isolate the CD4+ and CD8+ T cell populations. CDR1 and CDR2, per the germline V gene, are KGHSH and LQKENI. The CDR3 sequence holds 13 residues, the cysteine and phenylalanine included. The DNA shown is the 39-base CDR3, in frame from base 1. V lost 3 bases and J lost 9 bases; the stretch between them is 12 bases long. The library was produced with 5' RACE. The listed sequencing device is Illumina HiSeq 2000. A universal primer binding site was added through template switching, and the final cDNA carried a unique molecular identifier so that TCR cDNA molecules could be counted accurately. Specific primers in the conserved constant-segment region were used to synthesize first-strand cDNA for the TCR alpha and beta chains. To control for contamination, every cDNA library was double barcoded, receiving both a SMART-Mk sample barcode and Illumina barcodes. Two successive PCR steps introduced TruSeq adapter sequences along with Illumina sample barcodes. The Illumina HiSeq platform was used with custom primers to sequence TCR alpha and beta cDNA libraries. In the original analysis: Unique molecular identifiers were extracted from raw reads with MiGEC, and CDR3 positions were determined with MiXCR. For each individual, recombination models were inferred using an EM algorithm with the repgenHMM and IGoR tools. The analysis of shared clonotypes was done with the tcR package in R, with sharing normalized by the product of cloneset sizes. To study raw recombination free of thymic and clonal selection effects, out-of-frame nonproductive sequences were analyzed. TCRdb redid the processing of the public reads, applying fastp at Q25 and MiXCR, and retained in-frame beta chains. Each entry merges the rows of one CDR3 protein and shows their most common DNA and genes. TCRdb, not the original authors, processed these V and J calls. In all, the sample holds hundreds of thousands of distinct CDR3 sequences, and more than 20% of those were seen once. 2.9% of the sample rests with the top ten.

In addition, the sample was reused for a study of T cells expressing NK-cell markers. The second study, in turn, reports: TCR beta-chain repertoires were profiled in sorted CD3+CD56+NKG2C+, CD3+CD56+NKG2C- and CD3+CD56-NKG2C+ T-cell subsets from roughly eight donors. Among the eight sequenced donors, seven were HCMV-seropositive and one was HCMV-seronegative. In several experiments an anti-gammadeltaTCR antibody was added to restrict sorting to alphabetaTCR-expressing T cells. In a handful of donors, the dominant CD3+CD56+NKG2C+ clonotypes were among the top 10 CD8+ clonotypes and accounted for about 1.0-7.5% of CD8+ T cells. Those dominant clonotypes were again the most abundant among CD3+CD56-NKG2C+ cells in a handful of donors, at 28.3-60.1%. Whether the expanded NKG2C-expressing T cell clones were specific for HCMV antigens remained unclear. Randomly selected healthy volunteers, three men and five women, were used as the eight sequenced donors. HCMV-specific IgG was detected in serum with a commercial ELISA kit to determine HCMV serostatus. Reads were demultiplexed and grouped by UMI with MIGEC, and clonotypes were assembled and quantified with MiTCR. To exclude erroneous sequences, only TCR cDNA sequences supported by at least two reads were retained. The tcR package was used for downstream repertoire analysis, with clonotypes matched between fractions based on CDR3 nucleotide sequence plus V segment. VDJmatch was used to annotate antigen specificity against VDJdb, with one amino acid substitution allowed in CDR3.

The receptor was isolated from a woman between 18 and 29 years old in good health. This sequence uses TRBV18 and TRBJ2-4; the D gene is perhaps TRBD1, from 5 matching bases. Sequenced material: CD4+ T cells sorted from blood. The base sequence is TGTGCCAGCTCACCGGGCAGGGATGGCATTCAGTACTTC. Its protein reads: CASSPGRDGIQYF.